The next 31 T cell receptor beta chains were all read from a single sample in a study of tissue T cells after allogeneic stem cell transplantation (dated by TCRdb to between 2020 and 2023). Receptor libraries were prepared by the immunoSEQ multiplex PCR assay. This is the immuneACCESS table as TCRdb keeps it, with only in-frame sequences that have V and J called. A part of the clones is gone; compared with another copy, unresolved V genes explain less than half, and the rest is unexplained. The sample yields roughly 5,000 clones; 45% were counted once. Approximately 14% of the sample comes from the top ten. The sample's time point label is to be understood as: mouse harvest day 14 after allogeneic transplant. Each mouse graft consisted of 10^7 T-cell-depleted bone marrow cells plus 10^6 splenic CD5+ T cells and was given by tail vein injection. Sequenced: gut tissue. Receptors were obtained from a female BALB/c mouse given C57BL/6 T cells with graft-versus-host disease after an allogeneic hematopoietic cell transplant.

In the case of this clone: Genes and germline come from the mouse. CDR3 DNA, as far as it was read: TGTGCCAGCAGCACCGGGACTGGAACCGGGCAGCTCTAC. Protein: CASSTGTGTGQLY. Given in full, the CDR3 is CASSTGTGTGQLYF. This sequence joins TRBV3 and TRBJ2-2; 8 bases map to TRBD2. The sequence runs out 1 residue before the end of the CDR3; the remainder is reconstructed from the germline J gene. Germline CDR1 SNHLY, CDR2 FYNGKV (reference sequence). The junction had 4 bases not matched to a gene; V was cut back by 5 bases and J by 5 bases. This CDR3 contains 14 residues.

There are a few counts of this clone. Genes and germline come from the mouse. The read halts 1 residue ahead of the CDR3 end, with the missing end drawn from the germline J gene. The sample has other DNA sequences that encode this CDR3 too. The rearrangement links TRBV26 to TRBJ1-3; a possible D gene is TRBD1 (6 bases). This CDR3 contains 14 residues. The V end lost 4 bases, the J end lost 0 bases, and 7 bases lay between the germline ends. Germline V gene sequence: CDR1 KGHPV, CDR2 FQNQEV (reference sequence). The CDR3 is CASSQQGSGNTLYF. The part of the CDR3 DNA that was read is TGTGCCAGCAGTCAACAGGGTTCTGGAAATACGCTCTAT.

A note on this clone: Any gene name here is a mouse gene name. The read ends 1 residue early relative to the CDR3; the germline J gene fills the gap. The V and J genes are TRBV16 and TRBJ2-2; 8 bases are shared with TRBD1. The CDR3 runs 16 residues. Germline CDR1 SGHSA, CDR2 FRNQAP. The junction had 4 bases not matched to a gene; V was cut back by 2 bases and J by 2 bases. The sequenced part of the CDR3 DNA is TGTGCAAGCAGCTTATTGAGACAGGGGAACACCGGGCAGCTCTAC. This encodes CASSLLRQGNTGQLY. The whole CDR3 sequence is CASSLLRQGNTGQLYF.

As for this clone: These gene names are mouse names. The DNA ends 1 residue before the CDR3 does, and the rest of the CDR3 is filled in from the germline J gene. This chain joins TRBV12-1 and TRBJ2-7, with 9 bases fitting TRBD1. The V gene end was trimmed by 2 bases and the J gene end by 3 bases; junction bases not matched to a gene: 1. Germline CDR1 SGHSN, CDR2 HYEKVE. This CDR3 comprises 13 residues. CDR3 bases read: TGTGCCAGCTCTCGGGACAGGGACTATGAACAGTAC. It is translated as CASSRDRDYEQY. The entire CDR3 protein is CASSRDRDYEQYF.

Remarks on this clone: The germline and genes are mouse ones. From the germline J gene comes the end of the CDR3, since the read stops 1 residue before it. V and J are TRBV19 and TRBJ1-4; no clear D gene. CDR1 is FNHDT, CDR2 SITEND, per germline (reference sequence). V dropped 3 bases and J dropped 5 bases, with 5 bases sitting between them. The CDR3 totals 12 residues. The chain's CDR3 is CASSTQNERLFF. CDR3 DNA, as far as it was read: TGTGCCAGCAGTACGCAGAACGAAAGATTATTT.

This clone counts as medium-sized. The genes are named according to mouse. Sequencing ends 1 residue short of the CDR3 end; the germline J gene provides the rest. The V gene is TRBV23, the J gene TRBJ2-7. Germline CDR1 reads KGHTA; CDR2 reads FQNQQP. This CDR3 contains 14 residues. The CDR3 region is CSSSQSGSSYEQYF. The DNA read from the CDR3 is TGCTCCAGCAGTCAATCGGGGAGCTCCTATGAACAGTAC.

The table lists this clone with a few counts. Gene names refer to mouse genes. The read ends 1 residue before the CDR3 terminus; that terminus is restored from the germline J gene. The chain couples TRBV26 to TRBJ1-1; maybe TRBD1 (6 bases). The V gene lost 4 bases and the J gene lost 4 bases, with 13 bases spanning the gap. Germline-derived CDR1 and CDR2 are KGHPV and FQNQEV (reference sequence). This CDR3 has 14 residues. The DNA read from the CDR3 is TGTGCCAGCAGTCCCCAGGGGTCCGGCACAGAAGTCTTC. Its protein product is CASSPQGSGTEVF. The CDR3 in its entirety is CASSPQGSGTEVFF.

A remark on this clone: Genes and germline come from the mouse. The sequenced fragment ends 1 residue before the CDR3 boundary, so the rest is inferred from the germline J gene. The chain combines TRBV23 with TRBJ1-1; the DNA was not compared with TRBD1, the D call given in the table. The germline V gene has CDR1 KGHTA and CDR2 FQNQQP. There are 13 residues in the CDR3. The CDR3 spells CSSSPTANTEVFF. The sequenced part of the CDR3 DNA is TGCTCCAGCAGCCCTACAGCAAACACAGAAGTCTTC.

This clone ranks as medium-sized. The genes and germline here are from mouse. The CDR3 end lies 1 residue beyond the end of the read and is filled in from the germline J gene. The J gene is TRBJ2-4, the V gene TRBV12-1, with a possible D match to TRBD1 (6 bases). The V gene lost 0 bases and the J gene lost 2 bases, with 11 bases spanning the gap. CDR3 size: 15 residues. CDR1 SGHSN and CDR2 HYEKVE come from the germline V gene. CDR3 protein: CASSLRGRNQNTLYF. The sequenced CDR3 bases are TGTGCCAGCTCTCTCAGGGGGAGAAATCAAAACACCTTGTAC.

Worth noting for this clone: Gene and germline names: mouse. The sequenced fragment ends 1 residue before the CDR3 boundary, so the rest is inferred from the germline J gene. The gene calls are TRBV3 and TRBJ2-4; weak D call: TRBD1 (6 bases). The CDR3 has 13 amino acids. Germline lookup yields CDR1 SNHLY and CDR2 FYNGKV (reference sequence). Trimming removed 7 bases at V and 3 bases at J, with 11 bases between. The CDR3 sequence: CASTSDRQNTLYF. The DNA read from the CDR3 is TGTGCCAGCACCTCGGACAGACAAAACACCTTGTAC.

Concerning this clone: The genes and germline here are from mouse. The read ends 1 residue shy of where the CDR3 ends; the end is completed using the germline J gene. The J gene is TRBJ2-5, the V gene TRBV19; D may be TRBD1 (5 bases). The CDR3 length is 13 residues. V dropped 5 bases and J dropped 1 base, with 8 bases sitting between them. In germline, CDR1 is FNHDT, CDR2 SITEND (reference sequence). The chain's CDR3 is CASRTRDQDTQYF. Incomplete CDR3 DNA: TGTGCCAGCAGGACCAGGGACCAAGACACCCAGTAC.

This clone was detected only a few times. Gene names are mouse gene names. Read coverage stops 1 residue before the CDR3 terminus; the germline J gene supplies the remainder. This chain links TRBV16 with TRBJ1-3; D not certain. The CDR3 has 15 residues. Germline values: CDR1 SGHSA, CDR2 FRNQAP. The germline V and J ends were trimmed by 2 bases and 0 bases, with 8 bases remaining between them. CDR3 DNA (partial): TGTGCAAGCAGCTTATGGGTATATTCTGGAAATACGCTCTAT. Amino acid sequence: CASSLWVYSGNTLY. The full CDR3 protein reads CASSLWVYSGNTLYF. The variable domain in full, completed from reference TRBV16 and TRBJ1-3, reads NAGVIQTPRHKVTGKGQEATLWCEPISGHSAVFWYRQTIVQGLEFLTYFRNQAPIDDSGMPKERFSAQMPNQSHSTLKIQSTQPQDSAVYLCASSLWVYSGNTLYFGEGSRLIVV.

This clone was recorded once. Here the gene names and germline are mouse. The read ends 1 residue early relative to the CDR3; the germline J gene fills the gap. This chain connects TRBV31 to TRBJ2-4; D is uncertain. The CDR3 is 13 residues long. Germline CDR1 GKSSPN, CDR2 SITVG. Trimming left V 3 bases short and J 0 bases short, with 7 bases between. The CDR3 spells CAWSQTSQNTLYF. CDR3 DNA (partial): TGTGCCTGGAGCCAAACTAGTCAAAACACCTTGTAC. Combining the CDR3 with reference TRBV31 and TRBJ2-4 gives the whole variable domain AQTIHQWPVAEIKAVGSPLSLGCTIKGKSSPNLYWYWQATGGTLQQLFYSITVGQVESVVQLNLSASRPKDDQFILSTEKLLLSHSGFYLCAWSQTSQNTLYFGAGTRLSVL.

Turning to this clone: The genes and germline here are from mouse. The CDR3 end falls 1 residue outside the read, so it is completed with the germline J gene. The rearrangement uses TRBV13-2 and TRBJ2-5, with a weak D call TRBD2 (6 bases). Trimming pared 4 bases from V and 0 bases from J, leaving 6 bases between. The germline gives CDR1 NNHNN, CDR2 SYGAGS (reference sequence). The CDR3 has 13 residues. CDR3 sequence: CASGWGNQDTQYF. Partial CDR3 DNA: TGTGCCAGCGGTTGGGGGAACCAAGACACCCAGTAC.

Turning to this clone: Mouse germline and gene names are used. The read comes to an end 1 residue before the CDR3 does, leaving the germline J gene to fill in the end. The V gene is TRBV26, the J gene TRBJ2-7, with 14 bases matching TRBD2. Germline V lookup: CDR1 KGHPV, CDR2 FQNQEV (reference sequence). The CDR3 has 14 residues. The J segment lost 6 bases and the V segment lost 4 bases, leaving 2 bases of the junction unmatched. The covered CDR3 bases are TGTGCCAGCAGTCCGGGACTGGGGGGGCTTGAACAGTAC. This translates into CASSPGLGGLEQY. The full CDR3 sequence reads CASSPGLGGLEQYF.

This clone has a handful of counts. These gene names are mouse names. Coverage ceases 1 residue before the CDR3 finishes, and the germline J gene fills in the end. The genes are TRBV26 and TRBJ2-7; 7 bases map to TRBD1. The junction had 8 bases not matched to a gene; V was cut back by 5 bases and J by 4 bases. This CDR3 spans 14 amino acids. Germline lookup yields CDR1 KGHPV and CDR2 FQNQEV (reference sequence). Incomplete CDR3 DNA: TGTGCCAGCAGTTTCGACAGGGCCCTATATGAACAGTAC. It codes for CASSFDRALYEQY. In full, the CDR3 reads CASSFDRALYEQYF.

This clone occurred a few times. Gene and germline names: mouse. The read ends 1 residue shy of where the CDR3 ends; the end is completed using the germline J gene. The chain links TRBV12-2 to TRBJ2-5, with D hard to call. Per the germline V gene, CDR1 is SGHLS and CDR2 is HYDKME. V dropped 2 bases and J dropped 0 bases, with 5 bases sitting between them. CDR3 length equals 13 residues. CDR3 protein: CASSRQNQDTQYF. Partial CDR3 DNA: TGTGCCAGCTCTCGGCAGAACCAAGACACCCAGTAC.

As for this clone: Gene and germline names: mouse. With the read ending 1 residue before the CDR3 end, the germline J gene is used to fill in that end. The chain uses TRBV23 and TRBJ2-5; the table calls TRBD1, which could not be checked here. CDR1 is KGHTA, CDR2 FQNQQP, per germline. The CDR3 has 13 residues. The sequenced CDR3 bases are TGCTCCAGCAGTCGGGACAGCCAAGACACCCAGTAC. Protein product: CSSSRDSQDTQY. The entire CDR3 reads CSSSRDSQDTQYF.

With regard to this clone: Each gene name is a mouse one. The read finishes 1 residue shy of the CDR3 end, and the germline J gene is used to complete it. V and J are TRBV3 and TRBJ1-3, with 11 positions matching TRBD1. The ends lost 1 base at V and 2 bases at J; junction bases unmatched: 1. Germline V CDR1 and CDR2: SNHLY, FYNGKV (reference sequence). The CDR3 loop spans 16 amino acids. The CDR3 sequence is CASSLGGQGAGNTLYF. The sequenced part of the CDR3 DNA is TGTGCCAGCAGCTTAGGGGGACAGGGGGCTGGAAATACGCTCTAT. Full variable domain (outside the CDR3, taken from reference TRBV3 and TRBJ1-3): GPKVLQIPSHQIIDMGQMVTLNCDPVSNHLYFYWYKQILGQQMEFLVNFYNGKVMEKSKLFKDQFSVERPDGSYFTLKIQPTALEDSAVYFCASSLGGQGAGNTLYFGEGSRLIVV.

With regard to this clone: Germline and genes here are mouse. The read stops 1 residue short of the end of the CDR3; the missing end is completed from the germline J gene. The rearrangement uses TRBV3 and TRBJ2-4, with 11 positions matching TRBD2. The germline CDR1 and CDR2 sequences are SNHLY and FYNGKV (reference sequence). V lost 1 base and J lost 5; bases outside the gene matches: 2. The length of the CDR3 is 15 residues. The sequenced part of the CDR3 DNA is TGTGCCAGCAGCTTAGAGACTGGGGGGGGAAACACCTTGTAC. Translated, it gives CASSLETGGGNTLY. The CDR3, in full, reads CASSLETGGGNTLYF.

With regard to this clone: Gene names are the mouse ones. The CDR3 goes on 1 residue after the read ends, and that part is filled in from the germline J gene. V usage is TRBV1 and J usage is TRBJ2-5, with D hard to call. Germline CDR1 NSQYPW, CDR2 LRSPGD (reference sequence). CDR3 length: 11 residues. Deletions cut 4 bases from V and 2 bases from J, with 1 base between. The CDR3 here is CTCSGQDTQYF. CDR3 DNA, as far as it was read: TGCACCTGCAGTGGCCAAGACACCCAGTAC.

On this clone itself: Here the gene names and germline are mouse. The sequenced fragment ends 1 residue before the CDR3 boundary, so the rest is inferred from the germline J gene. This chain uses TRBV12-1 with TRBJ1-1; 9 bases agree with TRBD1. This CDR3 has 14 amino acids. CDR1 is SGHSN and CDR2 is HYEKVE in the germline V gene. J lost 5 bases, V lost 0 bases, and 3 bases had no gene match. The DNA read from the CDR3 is TGTGCCAGCTCTCTCGAGGACAGGGGTACAGAAGTCTTC. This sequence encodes CASSLEDRGTEVF. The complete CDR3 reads CASSLEDRGTEVFF. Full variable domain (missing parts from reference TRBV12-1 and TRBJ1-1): DSGVVQSPRHIIKEKGGRSVLTCIPISGHSNVVWYQQTLGKELKFLIQHYEKVERDKGFLPSRFSVQQFDDYHSEMNMSALELEDSAMYFCASSLEDRGTEVFFGKGTRLTVV.

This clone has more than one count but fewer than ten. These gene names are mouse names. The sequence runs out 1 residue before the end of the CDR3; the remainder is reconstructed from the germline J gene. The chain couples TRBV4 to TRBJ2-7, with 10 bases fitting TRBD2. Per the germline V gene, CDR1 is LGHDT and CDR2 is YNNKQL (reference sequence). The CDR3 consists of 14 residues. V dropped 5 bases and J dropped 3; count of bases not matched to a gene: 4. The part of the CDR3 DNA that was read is TGTGCCAGCAGCCCCGGGACTGGGGTCTATGAACAGTAC. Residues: CASSPGTGVYEQY. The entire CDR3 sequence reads CASSPGTGVYEQYF.

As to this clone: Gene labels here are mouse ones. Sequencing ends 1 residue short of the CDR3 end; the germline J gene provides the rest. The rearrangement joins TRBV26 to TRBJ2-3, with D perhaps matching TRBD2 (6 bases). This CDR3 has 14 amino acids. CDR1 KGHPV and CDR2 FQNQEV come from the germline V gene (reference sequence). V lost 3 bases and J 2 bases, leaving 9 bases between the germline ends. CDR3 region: CASSLWGNAETLYF. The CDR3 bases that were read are TGTGCCAGCAGTCTCTGGGGTAATGCAGAAACGCTGTAT.

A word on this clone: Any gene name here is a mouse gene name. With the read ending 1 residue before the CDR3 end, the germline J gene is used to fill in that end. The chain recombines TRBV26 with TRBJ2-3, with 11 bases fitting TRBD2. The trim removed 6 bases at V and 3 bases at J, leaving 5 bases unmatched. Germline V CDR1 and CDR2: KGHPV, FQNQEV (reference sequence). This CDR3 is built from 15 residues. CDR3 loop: CASSPDWGGAETLYF. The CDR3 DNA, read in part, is TGTGCCAGCAGCCCCGACTGGGGGGGGGCAGAAACGCTGTAT. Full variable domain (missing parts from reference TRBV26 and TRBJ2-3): NSKVIQTPRYLVKGQGQKAKMRCIPEKGHPVVFWYQQNKNNEFKFLINFQNQEVLQQIDMTEKRFSAECPSNSPCSLEIQSSEAGDSALYLCASSPDWGGAETLYFGSGTRLTVL.

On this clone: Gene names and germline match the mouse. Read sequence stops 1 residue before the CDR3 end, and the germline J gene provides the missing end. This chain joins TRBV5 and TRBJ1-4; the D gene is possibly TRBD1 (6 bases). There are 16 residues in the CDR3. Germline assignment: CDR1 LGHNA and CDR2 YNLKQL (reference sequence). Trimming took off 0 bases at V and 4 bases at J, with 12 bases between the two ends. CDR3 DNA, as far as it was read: TGTGCCAGCAGCCAAGATGGGGGGCGAGGCAACGAAAGATTATTT. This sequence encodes CASSQDGGRGNERLF. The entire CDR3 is CASSQDGGRGNERLFF.

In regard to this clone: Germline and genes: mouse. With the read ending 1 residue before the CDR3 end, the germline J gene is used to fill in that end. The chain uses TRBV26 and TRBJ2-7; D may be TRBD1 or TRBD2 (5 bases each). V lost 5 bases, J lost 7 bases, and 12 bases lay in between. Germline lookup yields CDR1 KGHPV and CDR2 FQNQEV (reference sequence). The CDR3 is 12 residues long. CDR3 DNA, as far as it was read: TGTGCCAGCAGTGATCGGGGGTGGGAACAGTAC. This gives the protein CASSDRGWEQY. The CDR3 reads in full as CASSDRGWEQYF.

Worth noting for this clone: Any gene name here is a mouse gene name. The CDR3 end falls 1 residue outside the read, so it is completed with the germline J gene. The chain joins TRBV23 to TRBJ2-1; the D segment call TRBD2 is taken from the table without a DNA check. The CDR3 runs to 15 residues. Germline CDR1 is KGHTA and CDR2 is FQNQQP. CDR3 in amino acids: CSSSQETGNYAEQFF. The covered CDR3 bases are TGCTCCAGCAGTCAAGAGACTGGGAACTATGCTGAGCAGTTC.

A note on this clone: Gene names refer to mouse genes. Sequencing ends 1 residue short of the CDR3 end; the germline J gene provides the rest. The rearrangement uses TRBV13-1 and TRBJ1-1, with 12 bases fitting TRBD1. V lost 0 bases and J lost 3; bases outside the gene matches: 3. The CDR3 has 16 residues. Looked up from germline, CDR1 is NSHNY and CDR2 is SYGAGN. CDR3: CASSDGDRGRDTEVFF. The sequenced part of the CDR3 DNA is TGTGCCAGCAGTGATGGGGACAGGGGGCGCGACACAGAAGTCTTC.

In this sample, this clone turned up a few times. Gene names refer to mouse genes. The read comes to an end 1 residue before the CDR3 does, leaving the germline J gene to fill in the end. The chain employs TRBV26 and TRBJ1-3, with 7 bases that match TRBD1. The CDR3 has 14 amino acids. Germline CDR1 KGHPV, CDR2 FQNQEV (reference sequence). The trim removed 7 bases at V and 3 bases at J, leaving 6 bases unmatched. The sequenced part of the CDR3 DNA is TGTGCCAGCACCCCGGGACAGAGTGGAAATACGCTCTAT. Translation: CASTPGQSGNTLY. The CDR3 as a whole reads CASTPGQSGNTLYF.

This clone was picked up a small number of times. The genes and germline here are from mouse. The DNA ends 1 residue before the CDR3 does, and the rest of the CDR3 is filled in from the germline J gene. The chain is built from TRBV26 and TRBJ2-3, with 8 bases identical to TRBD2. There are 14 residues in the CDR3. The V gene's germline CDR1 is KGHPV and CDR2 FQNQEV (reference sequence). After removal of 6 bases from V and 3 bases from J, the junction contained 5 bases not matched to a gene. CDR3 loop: CASSHGGVAETLYF. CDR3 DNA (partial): TGTGCCAGCAGCCATGGGGGGGTGGCAGAAACGCTGTAT.